Given below is one T cell receptor (beta chain) in context. It lacks a known antigen. No per-base quality is available; no much larger clone lies one base away. The library was prepared using the immunoSEQ multiplex PCR assay. For most patients, genomic DNA was isolated with the Qiagen DNeasy Blood and Tissue Kit and sent frozen to Adaptive Biotechnologies for TCR sequencing. Adaptive Biotechnologies carried out high-throughput TCR-beta CDR3 sequencing of genomic DNA for most patients. On the study's bioinformatics: TCR sequencing data were retrieved from Adaptive's ImmunoSEQ software for around 20 patients, whereas three other patients were processed with MiXCR and VDJtools. CD4 versus CD8 sorting errors were corrected by removing sequences found in both subsets at a frequency ratio below 5:1. CDR3 nucleotide sequences shared between donor and recipient were removed because their origin could not be assigned. Alloreactive clones required at least 2-fold expansion over unstimulated cells and minimum CFSE-low frequency of 0.002% (template counts) or 0.001% (read counts). Clones detected in sequenced pre-transplant spleen, lymph node, or MLR CFSE-low populations of the donor or recipient were defined as mappable. The cumulative frequency of alloreactive clones was calculated as a percentage of all sequences, weighted by copy number. TCRdb holds this immuneACCESS table with in-frame rearrangements only. Some clones are missing; in checked studies, unresolved V genes explain under half, and the rest has no known cause. V, J and clone size were drawn from that table, and D and trimming were deduced from the DNA. This sample lists 62,000 or so clones; 90% were detected once. Clones ranked in the top ten supply approximately 1.5% of the sample.

These data come from a study of graft-versus-host responses after intestinal transplantation (dated by TCRdb to the early 2020s). Concerning the study at large: Recipients received multivisceral, liver-intestinal, or isolated intestinal transplants. Anti-thymocyte globulin induction was given to all recipients, followed by maintenance tacrolimus and steroids for 2 to 3 years. After intestinal transplantation, graft-versus-host and host-versus-graft alloreactive T cell clones were followed in the graft, circulation and bone marrow using bulk TCR-beta CDR3 sequencing. To identify alloreactive clones, pre-transplant mixed lymphocyte reaction products were sequenced and compared with unstimulated pre-transplant donor and recipient T cells. Of the 20 to 25 intestinal transplant recipients enrolled in the cohort, one of whom was a retransplant, a few patients without pretransplant specimens were excluded. Donor T cell macrochimerism was defined as a peak of at least 4% donor T cells among recipient peripheral blood mononuclear cells. Rather than being sequenced by the commercial service, samples from three later patients were sequenced in-house on an Illumina MiSeq and processed with MiXCR.

Beyond this particular receptor, the publication reports: Early after transplant, peak levels of circulating GvH clones were found to be associated with declines in HvG clones. GvH clones were found in recipient bone marrow, and some of the GvH clones appeared earlier in ileal mucosa or blood, which is consistent with an intestinal mucosal origin. In patients with donor T cell macrochimerism, the allografts had high GvH to HvG T cell clonal ratios. The relatively low number and heterogeneity of intestinal transplant patients limited the conclusions.

In light of the paper, this sample's time point label describes: cells obtained before transplantation from donor or recipient. CD3+CD4+ and CD3+CD8+ populations were FACS-sorted from unstimulated pre-transplant donor and recipient cells taken from spleen or lymph nodes. The receptor was isolated from a human donor who was the organ donor for an intestinal transplant. Sequences were derived from unstimulated CD8+ T cells sorted from spleen or lymph node cells, sampled before transplant.

The CDR3 amino acid sequence is: CASSEDRGYEQYF. DNA sequence: TGTGCCAGCAGCGAAGACAGGGGCTACGAGCAGTACTTC. The rearrangement combines TRBV13 with TRBJ2-7; 8 junctional bases match TRBD1. The CDR3 covers 13 residues, taking in both the cysteine and the phenylalanine. Left in the record is the CDR3 DNA by itself, 39 bases read in frame from the first base. The germline V end is reduced by 5 bases and the J end by 3 bases; junction bases left unmatched: 3. Taken from the germline V gene (reference sequence), the CDR1 and CDR2 loops are PRHDT and FYEKMQ.